The text below deals with one T cell receptor (beta chain). Its antigen is not identified. Repertoires were generated with immunoSEQ multiplex PCR, while TCRdb's copy carries only in-frame clones and drops some. The repertoire has fewer than 20,000 clones, roughly 60% of them found once; the top ten carry more than 25%. CDR1 is MNHNS and CDR2 is SASEGT in the germline V gene. CDR3 size: 14 residues. J lost 10 bases, V lost 6 bases, and 6 bases had no gene match. This entry belongs to a study of cytotoxic CD8 clonotypes in ibrutinib-treated CLL. As for the study in general: A mean of approximately 260,000 productive templates and 94,082 productive rearrangements was obtained per sample.

Study outcomes and limitations: T-cell clonality at baseline went above that of age-matched healthy donors and rose and fell with circulating CD8+ T-cell counts. The clonality rise at ibrutinib response reflected private clonotype expansion.

The V gene is TRBV6-1, the J gene TRBJ2-1, with 13 positions matching TRBD2. The specimen comprised PBMCs, sampled after 12 months of ibrutinib treatment. The sequence came from a human donor with chronic lymphocytic leukemia. CDR3 bases: TGTGCCAGCAGGGGGGGGACTAGCGGGACCGAGCAGTTCTTC. Protein: CASRGGTSGTEQFF.